The present T cell receptor beta chain was sequenced within a study of T cell changes during pregnancy in multiple sclerosis. The repertoire was sequenced with immunoSEQ multiplex PCR; TCRdb's copy has only in-frame clones and lacks some. The table lists over 90,000 clones, approximately 93% of them singletons, with more than 0.75% in the top ten. Trimming at V came to 6 bases and at J to 4 bases, leaving 4 bases not matched to a gene. Germline V gives CDR1 SNHLY, CDR2 FYNNEI. This CDR3 comprises 14 residues. The sequences come from peripheral blood, collected after pregnancy. This chain connects TRBV2 to TRBJ2-1; the match to TRBD1 covers 9 bases. The sequence was collected from a female donor with multiple sclerosis, enrolled in a pregnancy study. The chain's CDR3 is CASRGQGLYNEQFF. CDR3 sequence (DNA): TGTGCCAGCAGGGGACAGGGATTATACAATGAGCAGTTCTTC.